This T cell receptor beta chain stems from a study of PD-1 and CTLA-4 blockade in melanoma (dated by TCRdb to about 2021). Describing the broader study: In patients with melanoma, the researchers looked at the effects of CTLA-4 blockade versus PD-1 blockade on the CD8 T cell response that was melanoma-reactive.

Libraries were built with the immunoSEQ multiplex PCR assay. TCRdb took over this immuneACCESS table, retaining in-frame rearrangements with V and J assigned. Such tables are incomplete; in checked studies, under half of the missing clones stem from an unresolved V gene, and the remainder is unexplained. The sample records 20,000 to 25,000 clones, about 91% of which are singletons. The ten biggest clones cover approximately 7.8% of the sample. In regard to this clone: The antigen this receptor binds is unknown. No clone much larger than this one lies a single base away; base qualities are absent.

Compared with germline, V lacks 3 bases and J lacks 9 bases; bases without a gene match: 11. The germline V gene encodes CDR1 LGHDT and CDR2 YNNKEL (reference sequence). The CDR3, from cysteine to phenylalanine, totals 17 residues. The sequence is cut down to CDR3 DNA, 51 bases in frame from base 1. The source was CD8+ T cells from peripheral blood, collected before anti-PD-1 treatment. Recombination joined TRBV3-1 (or the pseudogene TRBV3-2) with TRBJ2-1; TRBD2 agrees with 13 junctional bases. The sequence came from a human donor with melanoma. The bases are TGTGCCAGCAGCCACCTACTAGCGGGGGGGCCTAATGGTGAGCAGTTCTTC. Its coded protein is CASSHLLAGGPNGEQFF.